This T cell receptor beta chain was sequenced during a study of blood T cell repertoires in COVID-19. Study summary: COVID-19 samples collected from the United States, Italy and Spain covered acute and convalescent phases. The analysed material was cDNA or gDNA that came from T cells, B-cell-depleted T cells, or PBMCs.

Germline CDR1 SGHNT, CDR2 YENEEA. V lost 5 bases, J lost 4 bases, and 17 bases stayed unmatched. The CDR3 extends over 18 amino acids. Source study methods: Reference gene primer amplification gave estimated nucleated cell counts. Repertoires were generated with immunoSEQ multiplex PCR, while TCRdb's copy carries only in-frame clones and drops some. That table is the source of V, J and clone size, and D and trimming were worked out from the DNA. The sample has roughly 99,000 clones; around nine tenths are singletons. The sample consisted of peripheral blood. The source is a woman in her thirties with acute or convalescent COVID-19. The chain has TRBV11-3 and TRBJ2-5; 9 nucleotides agree with TRBD2. The CDR3 DNA sequence: TGTGCCAGCAGCCCCTCAGTTGGGGGTAGCGGGGGACGAGAGACCCAGTACTTC. It is translated as CASSPSVGGSGGRETQYF.